A few counts support the clone carrying this T cell receptor (beta chain). Germline V gene lookup returns CDR1 SGHVS and CDR2 FQNEAQ. CDR3 length: 14 amino acids. V dropped 1 base and J dropped 5 bases, with 11 bases sitting between them. The data originate from a study of patients and donors after allogeneic stem cell transplantation. A single record per CDR3 protein comes from TCRdb applying MiXCR to the RT-PCR reads. Among more than 850,000 distinct CDR3 sequences listed, 15% to 20% were seen once. The chain is built from TRBV7-8 and TRBJ2-5; D is unclear. What was sequenced was blood, either unsorted or a sorted T cell fraction (not recorded which). This TCR came from a human donor who was either an allogeneic HSCT recipient or a stem cell or donor lymphocyte infusion donor (not recorded which). It is not recorded whose cells these are; they may come from a transplant donor. The CDR3 spells CASSLGPAVETQYF. The CDR3, as DNA: TGTGCCAGCAGCTTAGGGCCTGCTGTGGAGACCCAGTACTTC.